These 18 T cell receptor beta chains originate from one sample sequenced in a study of tumor-infiltrating lymphocytes in primary liver carcinoma. Both RNA and DNA were isolated together from 20-30 mg of bulk tissue that had not been sorted. From about 0.5 ug of total RNA, TCR beta-specific cDNA was reverse-transcribed using a constant-region primer. Three nested multiplex PCR rounds, a slightly modified ARM-PCR, produced the libraries for TCR beta. TRBV1-TRBV30 forward primers and a C-beta reverse primer were used in the first two PCR rounds, which each ran for about 10 cycles. Each CDR3 protein gets one entry after TCRdb re-called the multiplex PCR reads with MiXCR. The sample contains about 190,000 distinct CDR3 sequences, around 85% of which appear only once. Sequencing was carried out using tumor tissue from primary liver carcinoma. The receptors were gathered from a man aged 35 to 55 with primary liver carcinoma and hepatitis B virus infection.

Remarks on this clonotype: The conserved phenylalanine or tryptophan normally closing the CDR3 is absent here, so this likely arose from a read error. V gene TRBV11-2 combines with J gene TRBJ2-6; 8 bases fit TRBD1. The CDR3 extends over 21 amino acids. In germline, CDR1 is SGHAT, CDR2 FQNNGV. In DNA, the CDR3 is TGTGCGAGCAGCATTGGGGGAGACAGGGGCATTTCCCTCTCTGGGGCCAACGTCCTGACTATC. Its translation is CASSIGGDRGISLSGANVLTI.

In the case of this clonotype: Germline and junction disagree at one end, which may indicate a read error. CDR3 DNA sequence: TGTACCAGCAACAGGGACTTAGGAGAGACCCAGTACTTC. Residues: CTSNRDLGETQYF. V usage is TRBV6-1 and J usage is TRBJ2-5; D might be TRBD1 or TRBD2, each matching 6 bases. Germline V gene lookup returns CDR1 MNHNS and CDR2 SASEGT. The CDR3 runs to 13 residues.

As for this clonotype: An end of the junction does not agree with germline; a read error may underlie this. The rearrangement joins TRBV29-1 to TRBJ1-4; D is ambiguous. In germline, CDR1 is SQVTM, CDR2 ANQGSEA. The CDR3 runs to 11 residues. The CDR3, as DNA: TGCAGTGGCGGAACTCAGGAAAAACTGTTATTT. Translated, it gives CSGGTQEKLLF.

This clonotype was seen a few times. Just one base apart from a much larger clone, this may be a read error. The V and J genes are TRBV13 and TRBJ2-3; weak D call: TRBD1 (5 bases). V shed 5 bases and J shed 2 bases, with 11 bases lying between them. This CDR3 is built from 14 residues. Germline CDR1 PRHDT, CDR2 FYEKMQ (reference sequence). The chain's CDR3 is CASSQDIYTDTQYF. The CDR3 DNA sequence: TGTGCCAGCAGCCAGGACATATACACAGATACGCAGTATTTT.

As regards this clonotype: At one end, the junction sequence differs from germline, possibly due to a read error. The chain joins TRBV11-1 to TRBJ2-3; weak D call: TRBD2 (5 bases). The length of the CDR3 is 19 residues. The germline V gene has CDR1 SGHAT and CDR2 FQDESV (reference sequence). The CDR3 nucleotides read TGTGCCAGCAACTCTGAGGGAAGCTCTGTTGGAGCCCACACAGATACGCAGAATTTT. This gives the protein CASNSEGSSVGAHTDTQNF.

V is TRBV6-2 or TRBV6-3 and J is TRBJ1-2; no clear D. The CDR3 consists of 12 residues. From germline, CDR1 is MNHEY and CDR2 SVGEGT. V gave up 6 bases and J gave up 11 bases, with 16 bases separating them. This CDR3 reads CASSPTAFGYTF. CDR3 DNA sequence: TGTGCCAGCAGCCCAACAGCCTTTGGATACACCTTC.

This clonotype has at least ten counts. The chain employs TRBV5-1 and TRBJ2-3; no reliable D call. The CDR3 contains 14 residues. V gave up 0 bases and J gave up 2 bases, with 7 bases separating them. From germline, CDR1 is SGHRS and CDR2 YFSETQ. The DNA for the CDR3 is TGCGCCAGCAGCTTGGACCGTAACACAGATACGCAGTATTTT. Translation: CASSLDRNTDTQYF.

Comments on this clonotype: This could be a read error, since a much larger clone is one nucleotide away. The rearrangement joins TRBV10-3 to TRBJ1-5; a weak D match, TRBD1 (5 bases). CDR3 length: 15 residues. Germline V lookup: CDR1 ENHRY, CDR2 SYGVKD. DNA for the CDR3: TGTGCCAGTCGTTCAGGGTTGGAGGGCAATCAGCCCCGGCATTTT. Its protein product is CASRSGLEGNQPRHF.

Turning to this clonotype: One junction end disagrees with the germline gene, perhaps due to a read error. This chain links TRBV12-3 or TRBV12-4 with TRBJ1-5, with TRBD1 matching over 8 bases. CDR3 size: 14 residues. In DNA, the CDR3 is TGTGCCAGTAACAGGGGGGTTGGCAATAAGCCCCAGCATTTT. Protein: CASNRGVGNKPQHF.

Of note for this clonotype: A read error may produce the germline difference seen at one junction end. V and J are TRBV6-2 or TRBV6-3 and TRBJ2-2; TRBD1 might be the D (7 bases). CDR1 is MNHEY, CDR2 SVGEGT, per germline. The CDR3 is 16 residues long. CDR3 sequence (DNA): TGTGCCAGCAATTATTTGAGCAGGGGGGCATCCCGGGAGCTATTTTTT. It yields the protein CASNYLSRGASRELFF.

The count of this clonotype is one. J is TRBJ2-2 and V is TRBV11-2; TRBD2 matches at 8 bases. The V gene's germline CDR1 is SGHAT and CDR2 FQNNGV. The V gene end was trimmed by 1 base and the J gene end by 5 bases; junction bases not matched to a gene: 12. The CDR3 is made up of 18 amino acids. CDR3 nucleotides: TGTGCCAGCAGCTTAGGACTATCGGGAGGGCAGAGGACCGGGGAGCTGTTTTTT. Its translation is CASSLGLSGGQRTGELFF.

With regard to this clonotype: Because the CDR3 is missing its conserved closing phenylalanine or tryptophan, this is likely a read error. The gene calls are TRBV28 and TRBJ1-5; tentative D call: TRBD1 (5 bases). Trimming cost V 5 bases and J 5 bases, with 19 bases left between them. The CDR3 totals 16 residues. Germline V gene lookup returns CDR1 MDHEN and CDR2 SYDVKM. CDR3 amino acids: CASSVMYSKGYQPQHV. DNA of the CDR3: TGTGCCAGCAGTGTCATGTATAGTAAGGGGTATCAGCCCCAGCATGTT.

The sample holds one count of this clonotype. The CDR3 does not end in the conserved phenylalanine or tryptophan, so this is likely a read error. Because the CDR3's place on the DNA is in doubt, the DNA is left out and the CDR3 is given as listed by TCRdb. V usage is TRBV4-2 and J usage is TRBJ2-1; the tabulated D call, TRBD2, remains unverified against the DNA. Ends included, the CDR3 has 16 residues. Germline-derived CDR1 and CDR2 are LGHNA and YNFKEQ. The CDR3 loop reads CASSQETSGSYNEQFY.

Points on this clonotype: Here the CDR3 omits its conserved ending phenylalanine or tryptophan, so a read error is the likely source. The DNA is omitted, as the CDR3 cannot be located on it reliably, and the CDR3 follows TCRdb's listing. This rearrangement joins TRBV29-1 to TRBJ1-1; TRBD1 was called by the table and not checked on the DNA. The germline V gene encodes CDR1 SQVTM and CDR2 ANQGSEA. Both ends counted, the CDR3 spans 15 residues. The CDR3: CSVGPGWGMVAETFL.

Details on this clonotype: A much larger clone lies one base from this, so it may be a read error. The CDR3 spells CASGDGNYERYF. The CDR3 bases are TGTGCCAGCGGCGACGGAAACTACGAGCGGTACTTC. The gene calls are TRBV7-9 and TRBJ2-7; D gene ambiguous. The CDR3 has 12 residues. CDR1 is SEHNR, CDR2 FQNEAQ, per germline (reference sequence).

J is TRBJ2-5 and V is TRBV12-3 or TRBV12-4; 9 bases align to TRBD1. V shed 7 bases and J 4 bases; nucleotides not matched to a gene: 13. The CDR3 contains 16 residues. CDR3 in amino acids: CASIHEVTGGGETQYF. The CDR3 DNA is TGTGCCAGCATCCATGAGGTTACAGGGGGCGGAGAGACCCAGTACTTC.

In the case of this clonotype: A read error is likely, as this CDR3 ends without the conserved phenylalanine or tryptophan. The chain recombines TRBV6-6 with TRBJ2-7; D uncertain. With 8 bases removed from V and 5 bases from J, the gap between germline ends came to 13 bases. The CDR3 runs to 12 residues. In germline, CDR1 is MNHNY, CDR2 SVGAGI (reference sequence). The CDR3 nucleotides are TGTGCCAGCGGTCCTTCCTTGAACGAGCAGTACCTC. This sequence encodes CASGPSLNEQYL.

This clonotype came up many times. The chain carries TRBV6-6 and TRBJ2-7, with 9 bases identical to TRBD1. CDR1 MNHNY and CDR2 SVGAGI come from the germline V gene (reference sequence). The CDR3 sequence is 15 residues long. The V gene end was trimmed by 6 bases and the J gene end by 1 base; junction bases not matched to a gene: 7. CDR3 in amino acids: CASRTGGGVSYEQYF. CDR3 in DNA: TGTGCCAGCAGGACAGGGGGGGGGGTGTCCTACGAGCAGTACTTC.